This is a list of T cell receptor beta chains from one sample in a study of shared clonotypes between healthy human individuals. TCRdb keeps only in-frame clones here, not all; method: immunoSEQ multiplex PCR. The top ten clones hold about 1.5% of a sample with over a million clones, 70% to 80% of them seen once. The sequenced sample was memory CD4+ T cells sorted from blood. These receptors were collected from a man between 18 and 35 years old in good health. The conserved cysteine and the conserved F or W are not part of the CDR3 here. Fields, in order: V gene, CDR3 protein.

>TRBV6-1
ASQDLLGLAQY
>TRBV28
ASTLSAPISPLH
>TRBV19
ASSLGWRETQY
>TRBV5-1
ASSSSQTGTTWPGEQY
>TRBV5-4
ASSLDRRISEAF
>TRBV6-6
ASSPGGNAYNEQF
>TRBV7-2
ASSKADRGSEQY
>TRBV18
ASSPPGSYEQY
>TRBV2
ASSPRQRNYNSPLH
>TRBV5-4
ASSFDPFGGSETDTQY
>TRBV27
ASSLSGQGGRAF
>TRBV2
ASSDQGLAPYTQY
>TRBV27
ASRANSGPEQY
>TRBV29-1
SVGGTSVNSYEQY
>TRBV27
ASSLFRGETQY
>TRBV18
ASSPLGDYGYT
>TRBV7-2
ASSLRGEQY
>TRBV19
ASSNRGPTGELF
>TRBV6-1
ASSGLTGAGGYT
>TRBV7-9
ASSLDSGGNEQF
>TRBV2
ASSSHRESSYEQY
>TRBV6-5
ASSYSTPRTDTQY
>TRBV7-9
ASSPRGGATYEQY
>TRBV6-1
ASGERQGVAEAF
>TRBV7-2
ASSSGGPAG
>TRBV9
ASSGDRGVYGYT
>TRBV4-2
ASSREATGISGNTIY